This T cell receptor beta chain was recovered during a study of Ad26.COV2.S vaccination and SARS-CoV-2 variants. Study-wide points: Responses of spike-specific T cells (both CD8+ and CD4+) reportedly showed substantial breadth after vaccination. Placebo recipients showed lower spike-specific TCR breadth than vaccinees.

V gave up 5 bases and J gave up 3 bases; unmatched junction bases: 6. CDR1 and CDR2 from the germline V gene are SGHTA and FQGNSA. This CDR3 contains 15 residues. Details on this clone: Its antigen is currently unknown.

Assay: immunoSEQ multiplex PCR; the TCRdb copy retains only in-frame clones and omits some. The sample has 350,000 to 500,000 clones; approximately 90% are singletons. Treatment meaning: some 20 received Ad26.COV2.S at low or high dose, single or two shots; about 5 received placebo; per-sample allocation not given. On day 63 after the first injection, vaccine and placebo recipients gave samples. The sample consisted of peripheral blood, taken in a trial of Ad26.COV2.S vaccine versus placebo. The chain employs TRBV7-2 and TRBJ2-7; TRBD2 matches at 11 bases. This receptor was obtained from a person between 18 and 60 years old who received the Ad26.COV2.S COVID-19 vaccine or a placebo. In DNA, the CDR3 is TGTGCCAGCAGCCCCCGACTAGCGGGGAGCTACGAGCAGTACTTC. Translated: CASSPRLAGSYEQYF.